This TCR beta chain is drawn from a study of T cells in lung cancer brain metastases. Looking at the study overall: Tobacco use history was present in about 85% of the 20 patients, median around 42 pack-years. About 90% of the roughly 20 patients had no interval therapy between resections.

Sequenced by immunoSEQ multiplex PCR; TCRdb stores in-frame clones only, minus some. The profile shows 5,000 or so clones, more than 85% of them singletons. The CDR3 runs 18 residues. Germline CDR1 and CDR2: MGHRA and YSYEKL. Trimming removed 1 base at V and 1 base at J, with 16 bases between. Patients had either synchronous oligometastatic disease or delayed solitary brain metastasis recurrence. Tumor areas were macrodissected from about five deparaffinized, unstained approximately 9.3 um sections guided by marked H&E slides. This chain uses TRBV4-1 with TRBJ2-2; D is perhaps TRBD2 (5 bases). The TCR was taken from a man aged 65 to 85 with non-small cell lung cancer. The sequencing input was tumor tissue from the primary lung tumor. The CDR3 reads CASSQGSEMGRNTGELFF. For the CDR3, the DNA is TGCGCCAGCAGCCAAGGCTCTGAGATGGGGAGGAACACCGGGGAGCTGTTTTTT.